This TCR beta chain was profiled in a study of blood T cell repertoires in COVID-19. Measured with immunoSEQ multiplex PCR; TCRdb has only the in-frame clones, and not every one. The sample records 400,000 to 550,000 clones, roughly 89% being singletons. The germline V gene encodes CDR1 MNHNS and CDR2 SASEGT. The V end was cut by 2 bases, the J end by 7 bases, with 20 bases between. The CDR3 runs to 17 residues. The sequenced sample consisted of peripheral blood. This clonotype was obtained from a woman aged 25 to 45 with acute or convalescent COVID-19. The chain has TRBV6-1 and TRBJ2-2; possible D gene TRBD2, 5 bases. This chain's CDR3 is CASSENPVRLPHGELFF. DNA of the CDR3: TGTGCCAGCAGTGAAAACCCTGTGCGACTACCGCACGGGGAGCTGTTTTTT.